A single sample gave rise to the 29 T cell receptor beta chains below, sequenced in a study of OX40 agonist ivuxolimab in advanced cancers. TCRdb's copy holds only in-frame clones and misses some; the assay was immunoSEQ multiplex PCR. The top ten hold approximately 12% of the sample, which has approximately 57,000 clones, around 90% seen once. This sample comprised CD4+ or CD8+ T cells sorted from blood, obtained in a trial of the OX40 agonist ivuxolimab. Receptors originate from an adult with an advanced solid tumor such as melanoma, head and neck, liver or kidney cancer.

Concerning this clone itself: This sample includes further DNA sequences coding for the same CDR3. This rearrangement joins TRBV7-9 to TRBJ2-7; no firm D call. With 3 bases removed from V and 0 bases from J, the gap between germline ends came to 6 bases. Germline V gene sequence: CDR1 SEHNR, CDR2 FQNEAQ (reference sequence). The CDR3 has 13 amino acids. The CDR3 loop reads CASSFENSYEQYV. The CDR3 coding sequence is TGTGCCAGCAGCTTTGAGAACTCCTACGAGCAGTACGTC.

The V gene is TRBV6-5, the J gene TRBJ2-7, with D unclear. The CDR3 loop spans 10 amino acids. Germline V lookup: CDR1 MNHEY, CDR2 SVGAGI. The V gene lost 6 bases and the J gene lost 4 bases, with 4 bases spanning the gap. The CDR3 nucleotides are TGTGCCAGCAGGGATTACGAGCAGTACTTC. It specifies CASRDYEQYF.

The chain recombines TRBV4-1 with TRBJ1-1; no clear D. V lost 1 base, J lost 6 bases, and 9 bases lay in between. Germline loops: CDR1 MGHRA, CDR2 YSYEKL. This CDR3 is built from 13 residues. The CDR3, as DNA: TGCGCCAGCAGCCAAGCCGGTAGCTCTGAAGCTTTCTTT. Translating gives CASSQAGSSEAFF.

CDR3 in amino acids: CASSSVPGTGYSPLHF. CDR3 nucleotides: TGTGCCAGCAGTTCGGTTCCCGGGACAGGGTATTCACCCCTCCACTTT. This chain connects TRBV28 to TRBJ1-6; TRBD1 matches 9 bases. Germline CDR1 is MDHEN and CDR2 is SYDVKM. V lost 4 bases and J lost 8; bases outside the gene matches: 9. The CDR3 extends over 16 amino acids.

This chain uses TRBV15 with TRBJ1-5, with D unclear. CDR3 length equals 14 residues. Looked up from germline, CDR1 is LNHNV and CDR2 is YYDKDF (reference sequence). Trimming pared 4 bases from V and 7 bases from J, leaving 14 bases between. The CDR3, as DNA: TGTGCCACCAGCAATCCGAGGGTGGCCCAGCCCCAGCATTTT. This sequence encodes CATSNPRVAQPQHF.

The chain links TRBV28 to TRBJ2-5; D possibly corresponds to TRBD1 (6 bases). With 3 bases removed from V and 5 bases from J, the gap between germline ends came to 13 bases. In germline, CDR1 is MDHEN, CDR2 SYDVKM. The CDR3 extends over 14 amino acids. DNA of the CDR3: TGTGCCAGCAGTTTGACAGGACAAGAGGAGACCCAGTACTTC. Protein sequence: CASSLTGQEETQYF.

The chain uses TRBV5-1 and TRBJ2-5; 12 nucleotides agree with TRBD2. The germline V gene encodes CDR1 SGHRS and CDR2 YFSETQ. CDR3 size: 15 residues. The trim removed 4 bases at V and 4 bases at J, leaving 5 bases unmatched. CDR3 loop: CASSEGLAGRETQYF. CDR3 coding DNA: TGCGCCAGCAGCGAAGGACTAGCGGGAAGAGAGACCCAGTACTTC.

This CDR3 reads CASRLLGTEAFF. In nucleotides, the CDR3 is TGTGCCAGCAGATTACTTGGGACTGAAGCTTTCTTT. This chain connects TRBV6-5 to TRBJ1-1; D ambiguous. The CDR3 covers 12 residues. The germline V and J ends were trimmed by 6 bases and 5 bases, with 10 bases remaining between them. The germline CDR1 and CDR2 sequences are MNHEY and SVGAGI.

This clone is medium-sized. The V gene is TRBV7-2, the J gene TRBJ2-7; D is unclear. Germline CDR1 SGHTA, CDR2 FQGNSA. V gave up 4 bases and J gave up 7 bases, with 17 bases separating them. The CDR3 is 14 amino acids. The CDR3 nucleotides are TGTGCCAGCAGCTCTCCGGGCTCAATCCTAGAGCAGTACTTC. Translating gives CASSSPGSILEQYF.

V is TRBV5-1 and J is TRBJ2-3; TRBD2 agrees at 10 bases. Germline lookup yields CDR1 SGHRS and CDR2 YFSETQ. The ends lost 1 base at V and 0 bases at J; junction bases unmatched: 8. This CDR3 spans 18 amino acids. The CDR3 loop reads CASSLNSGGPKSTDTQYF. The DNA for the CDR3 is TGCGCCAGCAGCTTGAATAGCGGGGGGCCGAAAAGCACAGATACGCAGTATTTT.

The chain employs TRBV9 and TRBJ1-2; tentative D call: TRBD1 (6 bases). V dropped 4 bases and J dropped 11 bases, with 12 bases sitting between them. The CDR3 spans 11 residues. The germline CDR1 and CDR2 sequences are SGDLS and YYNGEE. CDR3 DNA sequence: TGTGCCAGCAGCTTAGGGGGGAATTACACCTTC. It yields the protein CASSLGGNYTF.

The rearrangement joins TRBV6-1 to TRBJ1-1; D unclear. CDR3 size: 10 residues. Trimming left V 3 bases short and J 8 bases short, with 4 bases between. Germline values: CDR1 MNHNS, CDR2 SASEGT. The CDR3 loop is CASSDWEAFF. The CDR3 nucleotides are TGTGCCAGCAGTGACTGGGAAGCTTTCTTT.

The rearrangement uses TRBV5-5 and TRBJ2-5; possible D gene TRBD1, 5 bases. Between the trimmed V and J ends, which lost 1 base and 1 base, there was a span of 8 bases. This CDR3 comprises 14 residues. The germline V gene has CDR1 SGHKS and CDR2 YYEKEE (reference sequence). DNA of the CDR3: TGTGCCAGCAGCTTGCATGGGGCCCAAGAGACCCAGTACTTC. It yields the protein CASSLHGAQETQYF.

The V gene is TRBV11-2, the J gene TRBJ2-5, with D perhaps being TRBD1 or TRBD2 (5 bases each). Germline CDR1 SGHAT, CDR2 FQNNGV. The CDR3 is 16 residues long. Trimming stripped 5 bases from V and 2 bases from J, with 18 bases between. CDR3 protein: CASSPSGPWGQETQYF. The CDR3 DNA sequence: TGTGCCAGCAGCCCCTCGGGACCCTGGGGACAAGAGACCCAGTACTTC.

The rearrangement uses TRBV7-2 and TRBJ2-7; D gene unclear. V lost 0 bases, J lost 4 bases, and 13 bases lay in between. The CDR3 runs to 15 residues. The germline gives CDR1 SGHTA, CDR2 FQGNSA. CDR3 residues: CASSLATQTPYEQYV. DNA for the CDR3: TGTGCCAGCAGCTTAGCCACCCAGACCCCTTACGAGCAGTACGTC.

The chain recombines TRBV18 with TRBJ2-3; D perhaps matches TRBD1 (5 bases). The CDR3 loop spans 18 amino acids. Germline assignment: CDR1 KGHSH and CDR2 LQKENI. The V gene lost 6 bases and the J gene lost 4 bases, with 26 bases spanning the gap. The CDR3 is CASSPTGTGWVKADTQYF. CDR3 in DNA: TGTGCCAGCTCCCCTACCGGCACAGGTTGGGTTAAGGCAGATACGCAGTATTTT.

The chain is built from TRBV7-6 and TRBJ2-5; D is ambiguous. Germline CDR1 SGHVS, CDR2 FNYEAQ. The CDR3 contains 14 residues. The V end was cut by 1 base, the J end by 1 base, with 7 bases between. CDR3 sequence: CASSLEGSQETQYF. The CDR3 DNA reads TGTGCCAGCAGCTTAGAGGGTAGCCAAGAGACCCAGTACTTC.

The count of this clone is one. DNA of the CDR3: TGCGCCAGCAGCCAAGATCGCCGCAGCCCTGCAACTAATGAAAAACTGTTTTTT. Its protein product is CASSQDRRSPATNEKLFF. The chain has TRBV4-3 and TRBJ1-4, with unresolved D. Trimming left V 0 bases short and J 0 bases short, with 14 bases between. The germline CDR1 and CDR2 sequences are LGHNA and YSLEER. CDR3 length: 18 amino acids.

The rearrangement links TRBV12-5 to TRBJ1-2; D gene ambiguous. Germline CDR1 LGHNT, CDR2 FRNRAP. The V gene lost 3 bases and the J gene lost 8 bases, with 10 bases spanning the gap. The length of the CDR3 is 12 residues. The CDR3 region has the DNA TGTGCTAGTGGTTTCCCCAGTTACGGCTACACCTTC. It encodes CASGFPSYGYTF.

The J gene is TRBJ2-3, the V gene TRBV5-4; 10 bases fit TRBD2. Trimming cost V 3 bases and J 0 bases; bases outside gene matches: 1. The CDR3 consists of 15 residues. The germline gives CDR1 SGHNT, CDR2 YYREEE (reference sequence). DNA of the CDR3: TGTGCCAGCAGCTCAGCGGGGGGGAGCACAGATACGCAGTATTTT. Translation gives CASSSAGGSTDTQYF.

The chain is built from TRBV5-4 and TRBJ1-6; possible D gene TRBD1, 5 bases. The germline CDR1 and CDR2 sequences are SGHNT and YYREEE (reference sequence). This CDR3 is 15 amino acids long. With 4 bases removed from V and 2 bases from J, the gap between germline ends came to 10 bases. The CDR3 region has the DNA TGTGCCAGCAGCGCCGGGACGGCCTATAATTCACCCCTCCACTTT. This sequence encodes CASSAGTAYNSPLHF.

V usage is TRBV6-6 and J usage is TRBJ2-5, with 8 bases aligning to TRBD2. Trimming at V came to 5 bases and at J to 6 bases, leaving 11 bases not matched to a gene. The CDR3 has 15 amino acids. Per germline, CDR1 MNHNY and CDR2 SVGAGI (reference sequence). CDR3 DNA: TGTGCCAGCAGTATTGGGGCGGGAGGTAAAAAGACCCAGTACTTC. Translating gives CASSIGAGGKKTQYF.

J is TRBJ1-1 and V is TRBV5-4, with 8 bases identical to TRBD1. The CDR3 runs to 13 residues. Germline V gene lookup returns CDR1 SGHNT and CDR2 YYREEE (reference sequence). V lost 1 base and J lost 12; bases outside the gene matches: 8. In DNA form, the CDR3 reads TGTGCCAGCAGCTTGCCGGGACAGGCGGTGACTTTCTTT. It yields the protein CASSLPGQAVTFF.

The rearrangement joins TRBV27 to TRBJ1-5; D is possibly TRBD1 (6 bases). CDR1 MNHEY and CDR2 SMNVEV come from the germline V gene (reference sequence). Trimming left V 5 bases short and J 7 bases short, with 15 bases between. The CDR3 consists of 14 residues. In DNA, the CDR3 is TGTGCCAGCAGTCTTGACAGGATAAGACAGCCCCAGCATTTT. It translates to CASSLDRIRQPQHF.

CDR3 DNA: TGTGCCAGCAGCTTAGCCGACAGGTATGAGCAGTTCTTC. Its translation: CASSLADRYEQFF. The chain recombines TRBV11-2 with TRBJ2-1; D is perhaps TRBD1 (6 bases). This CDR3 region has 13 residues. Germline values: CDR1 SGHAT, CDR2 FQNNGV. Deletions cut 1 base from V and 8 bases from J, with 9 bases between.

The gene calls are TRBV4-1 and TRBJ1-4, with D possibly being TRBD1 (6 bases). The CDR3 totals 16 residues. V dropped 3 bases and J dropped 8 bases, with 19 bases sitting between them. Germline CDR1 is MGHRA and CDR2 is YSYEKL. CDR3 loop: CASSHRLDRASEKLFF. Here the CDR3 DNA reads TGCGCCAGCAGCCACCGCCTGGACAGAGCCTCCGAAAAACTGTTTTTT.

The chain recombines TRBV25-1 with TRBJ2-1; a possible D gene is TRBD2 (6 bases). Between the trimmed V and J ends, which lost 1 base and 5 bases, there was a span of 18 bases. The germline V gene has CDR1 MGHDK and CDR2 SYGVNS. This CDR3 is 17 amino acids long. The chain's CDR3 is CASSEFFAGNTHNEQFF. Written as DNA, the CDR3 is TGTGCCAGCAGTGAATTCTTTGCGGGAAACACACACAATGAGCAGTTCTTC.

This chain uses TRBV15 with TRBJ2-3, with 7 positions matching TRBD1. CDR3 size: 14 residues. Germline values: CDR1 LNHNV, CDR2 YYDKDF (reference sequence). After removal of 3 bases from V and 6 bases from J, the junction contained 6 bases not matched to a gene. CDR3 amino acids: CATSRTGPLDTQYF. DNA of the CDR3: TGTGCCACCAGCAGGACAGGGCCGCTGGATACGCAGTATTTT. Looking up the rest from reference TRBV15 and TRBJ2-3 gives the full variable domain: DAMVIQNPRYQVTQFGKPVTLSCSQTLNHNVMYWYQQKSSQAPKLLFHYYDKDFNNEADTPDNFQSRRPNTSFCFLDIRSPGLGDTAMYLCATSRTGPLDTQYFGPGTRLTVL.

The CDR3 reads CASSRGQGSDYGYTF. CDR3 DNA: TGCGCCAGCAGCCGGGGACAGGGCAGCGACTATGGCTACACCTTC. V gene TRBV5-1 combines with J gene TRBJ1-2, with 9 positions matching TRBD1. V lost 4 bases, J lost 3 bases, and 7 bases stayed unmatched. This CDR3 has 15 amino acids. Germline assignment: CDR1 SGHRS and CDR2 YFSETQ.